Sequencing of this TCR beta chain was carried out in a study of Graves' ophthalmopathy and Graves' hyperthyroidism (dated by TCRdb to the late 2010s). For context, the study as a whole: Peripheral blood samples were taken at the time of initial diagnosis, before any treatment was given. The study used signatures of the TCR beta repertoire to tell Graves' ophthalmopathy apart from Graves' hyperthyroidism and to predict which patients would progress to ophthalmopathy. In total, around 140 blood samples were TCR-sequenced: under 45 ophthalmopathy, about 75 hyperthyroidism and 17 hyperthyroidism-to-ophthalmopathy patients. To explore V-J signatures that separate ophthalmopathy from hyperthyroidism, a discovery set of about 98 patients was enrolled, consisting of more than 40 with ophthalmopathy and roughly 57 with stable hyperthyroidism. An independent validation cohort comprised around 19 hyperthyroidism patients and some 16 patients who later progressed from hyperthyroidism to ophthalmopathy. In about six hyperthyroidism patients, T-cell repertoires of thyroid tissue and blood were compared. Once sampling was done, hyperthyroidism patients were given methimazole at a starting dose of 30 mg daily, while ophthalmopathy patients were given high-dose intravenous methylprednisolone. The roughly 100 discovery patients were randomly divided into training and test sets at a 7:3 ratio. What the research found in general, with its limitations: Most of the expanded thyroid clonotypes with a frequency above 0.001 were also detected in blood, and it was suggested that the thyroid immune response may be reflected by blood repertoires. In cross-validation, the 13-signature model distinguished ophthalmopathy from stable hyperthyroidism with about 90% sensitivity and about 81% specificity, while in the test set the corresponding values were approximately 79% and 70%. In validation, the model predicted ophthalmopathy progression with about 70% sensitivity and roughly 72% specificity; around twelve predicted patients were CT-confirmed with GO in a median of approximately six months. Sample size was not statistically predetermined, and group allocation was not concealed from the investigators.

For repertoire sequencing, the TCR beta CDR3 regions were amplified from RNA transcripts. The first round of RT-PCR was done with HTBI primers and the Qiagen OneStep RT-PCR kit, and was followed by a second round of multiplex PCR, then size selection and purification. Libraries were sequenced paired-end with 100 bp reads on an Illumina HiSeq2000. In the original analysis: SOAPnuke was used to process the reads, removing any read that contained adapters or uncalled bases, had a mean Phred below 15, or lacked an exact match to the constant primer or identifier. COPE v1.2.5 was used to merge high-quality paired reads. Each unique nucleotide sequence was treated as a clonotype, and MiTCR v1.1 was used to align the clonotypes to the IMGT TRB V, D and J references. Only V-J combinations with frequency above 0.0001 were analysed, covering more than 99% of repertoires. For each V-J combination, a TCR clonal expansion and chaos score was defined as the ratio of F50 clonal expansion to chaos observed in the TCRdist matrix. Welch's t-statistics and random forest were used to reduce the features to 10 to 15 V-J combinations, which were then used as input to a naive Bayes classifier. The similarity between thyroid and blood repertoires was quantified using the Morisita-Horn index. TCRdb's own reprocessing of the public reads used fastp at Q25 and MiXCR and kept productive beta chains. For every CDR3 protein sequence, its rows merge into one entry that carries the most common genes and DNA. The V and J calls come from TCRdb's annotation, not from the publication. The table for this sample lists over 500,000 distinct CDR3 sequences; about a fifth of them were counted only once. The ten largest clones capture more than 5.5% of the sample.

Hyperthyroidism was considered stable if no progression to ophthalmopathy occurred within 18 months of follow-up. The hyperthyroidism patients were 18 to 65 years old and newly diagnosed, with a disease duration of less than 2 months. Patients with other autoimmune diseases, uncontrolled infections, pregnancy or lactation were excluded from the study. Clinical symptoms, serum thyroxine, TRAb, thyroid ultrasound and orbital computed tomography were used for diagnosis. Using Ficoll-Paque density gradient centrifugation, PBMCs were isolated from over 8.5 ml of fresh peripheral blood. Trizol reagent was used to extract the total RNA, and its quality was then checked on an Agilent 2100 Bioanalyzer. Concerning this clonotype itself: Its antigen is currently not known. Base qualities are not at hand, and no much larger clone is one base apart.

From the cysteine through the phenylalanine, the CDR3 covers 13 amino acids. Kept here is only the CDR3 DNA, which spans 39 bases and is read in frame from base 1. Unmatched junction bases come to 4, with V trimmed by 4 bases and J by 4 bases. The germline V gene yields SQVTM for CDR1 and ANQGSEA for CDR2. The sample taken for sequencing was peripheral blood. This TCR derives from a young woman with stable Graves' hyperthyroidism. Some clones in this sample may be carry-over from other donors' samples. Donor details come from another sample of the same person, matched by shared clones. This sequence uses TRBV29-1 and TRBJ2-7; 10 middle bases align to TRBD2. CDR3 sequence: CSVAISGRYEQYF. The bases read TGCAGCGTTGCTATTAGCGGGAGGTACGAGCAGTACTTC.